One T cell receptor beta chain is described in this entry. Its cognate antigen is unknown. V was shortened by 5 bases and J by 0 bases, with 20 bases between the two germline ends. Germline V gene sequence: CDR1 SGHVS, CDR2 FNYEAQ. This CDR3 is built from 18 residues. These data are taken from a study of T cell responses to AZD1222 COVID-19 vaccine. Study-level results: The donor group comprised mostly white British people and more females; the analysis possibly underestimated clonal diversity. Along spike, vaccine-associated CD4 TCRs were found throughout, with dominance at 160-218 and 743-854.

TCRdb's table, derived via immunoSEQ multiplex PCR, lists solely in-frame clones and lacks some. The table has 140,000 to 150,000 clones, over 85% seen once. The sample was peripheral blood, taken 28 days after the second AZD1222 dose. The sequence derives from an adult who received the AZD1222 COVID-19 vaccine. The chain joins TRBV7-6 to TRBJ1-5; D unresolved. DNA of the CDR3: TGTGCCAGCAGCCCTGACGGATACCTGTGTTATAGCAATCAGCCCCAGCATTTT. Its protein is CASSPDGYLCYSNQPQHF. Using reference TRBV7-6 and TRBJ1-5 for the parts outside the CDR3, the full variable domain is GAGVSQSPRYKVTKRGQDVALRCDPISGHVSLYWYRQALGQGPEFLTYFNYEAQQDKSGLPNDRFSAERPEGSISTLTIQRTEQRDSAMYRCASSPDGYLCYSNQPQHFGDGTRLSIL.